A selection of T cell receptor beta chains follows, all from one sample in a study of T cells after posttransplantation cyclophosphamide. Only in-frame clones appear in the TCRdb table, and some are missing; sequencing was by immunoSEQ multiplex PCR. This repertoire shows 30,000 to 45,000 clones, roughly 73% found once; its top ten account for 6.5% to 9.5%. This specimen was CD4+ T cells sorted from blood, taken 1,700 to 2,000 days after a stem cell transplant with posttransplant cyclophosphamide. The receptors shown here come from a female patient in her thirties or forties who received an allogeneic stem cell transplant from a related donor, was CMV-positive, and had no GVHD. The T cells may come from the graft donor. CDR3s include the opening cysteine and the closing phenylalanine or tryptophan. D genes are given only for firm matches. The size entry is marked missing in some rows and otherwise reads once, few, many or a size class.

clone size: .; D gene: TRBD1; V gene: TRBV7-8; CDR3 length: 17; J gene: TRBJ2-7; CDR3 DNA: TGTGCCAGCAGCCTGGGGACAGGGGGAGTGGGGTCCTACGAGCAGTACTTC; CDR3 protein: CASSLGTGGVGSYEQYF
clone size: .; D gene: .; V gene: TRBV7-3; CDR3 length: 13; J gene: TRBJ2-1; CDR3 DNA: TGTGCCAGCAGCCAAACAACCTACAATGAGCAGTTCTTC; CDR3 protein: CASSQTTYNEQFF
clone size: .; D gene: TRBD1; V gene: TRBV13; CDR3 length: 17; J gene: TRBJ1-6; CDR3 DNA: TGTGCCAGCAGCATTCGACAGGGGTTCGGGGGAAATTCACCCCTCCACTTT; CDR3 protein: CASSIRQGFGGNSPLHF
clone size: .; D gene: .; V gene: TRBV15; CDR3 length: 15; J gene: TRBJ1-4; CDR3 DNA: TGTGCCACCAGCAGAGATAGGGGCCTCGGTGAAAAACTGTTTTTT; CDR3 protein: CATSRDRGLGEKLFF
clone size: .; D gene: .; V gene: TRBV9; CDR3 length: 16; J gene: TRBJ2-1; CDR3 DNA: TGTGCCAGCAGCGTAGTTGACGGGGGGCCTTACAATGAGCAGTTCTTC; CDR3 protein: CASSVVDGGPYNEQFF
clone size: .; D gene: .; V gene: TRBV5-1; CDR3 length: 16; J gene: TRBJ1-1; CDR3 DNA: TGCGCCAGCAGCTTTGTCCGGACATACCCAAGCACTGAAGCTTTCTTT; CDR3 protein: CASSFVRTYPSTEAFF
clone size: .; D gene: .; V gene: TRBV18; CDR3 length: 17; J gene: TRBJ2-4; CDR3 DNA: TGTGCCAGCTCACCAGGGTATTTCCGGGGGAAGGAGAACATTCAGTACTTC; CDR3 protein: CASSPGYFRGKENIQYF
clone size: .; D gene: .; V gene: TRBV29-1; CDR3 length: 14; J gene: TRBJ1-1; CDR3 DNA: TGCAGCGTTGAACCCGATGGGGGGACCACTGAAGCTTTCTTT; CDR3 protein: CSVEPDGGTTEAFF
clone size: few; D gene: .; V gene: TRBV18; CDR3 length: 14; J gene: TRBJ2-7; CDR3 DNA: TGTGCCAGCTCTCCCGGGACTGGTTCCTACGAGCAGTACTTC; CDR3 protein: CASSPGTGSYEQYF
clone size: .; D gene: .; V gene: TRBV2; CDR3 length: 11; J gene: TRBJ2-3; CDR3 DNA: TGTGCCAGCAGTGATAGTGTCACGCAGTATTTT; CDR3 protein: CASSDSVTQYF
clone size: .; D gene: TRBD2; V gene: TRBV10-1; CDR3 length: 15; J gene: TRBJ2-5; CDR3 DNA: TGCGCCAGCAGTGCGGGGGGACTAATATCGGAGACCCAGTACTTC; CDR3 protein: CASSAGGLISETQYF
clone size: .; D gene: TRBD1; V gene: TRBV7-3; CDR3 length: 16; J gene: TRBJ2-4; CDR3 DNA: TGTGCCAGCAGCTTAGGGACAGGGATGGCCAAAAACATTCAGTACTTC; CDR3 protein: CASSLGTGMAKNIQYF
clone size: .; D gene: TRBD1; V gene: TRBV28; CDR3 length: 13; J gene: TRBJ2-7; CDR3 DNA: TGTGCCAGCAGCGTGCCGGGACAGGGGCTTGAGTACTTC; CDR3 protein: CASSVPGQGLEYF
clone size: .; D gene: .; V gene: TRBV11-1; CDR3 length: 15; J gene: TRBJ2-3; CDR3 DNA: TGTGCCAGCAGCTTAGCGTGGACAAGCACAGATACGCAGTATTTT; CDR3 protein: CASSLAWTSTDTQYF
clone size: .; D gene: TRBD2; V gene: TRBV7-7; CDR3 length: 17; J gene: TRBJ2-5; CDR3 DNA: TGTGCTAGCAGCTGGGGTCTAGCGGGGGGGAAACAAGAGACCCAGTACTTC; CDR3 protein: CASSWGLAGGKQETQYF
clone size: .; D gene: .; V gene: TRBV12-5; CDR3 length: 15; J gene: TRBJ1-6; CDR3 DNA: TGTGCTAGTGGTTTGGTCCGACAATATAATTCACCCCTCCACTTT; CDR3 protein: CASGLVRQYNSPLHF
clone size: .; D gene: TRBD1; V gene: TRBV7-3; CDR3 length: 14; J gene: TRBJ2-2; CDR3 DNA: TGTGCCAGCAGCTTGGGACAGGGGATCGGGGAGCTGTTTTTT; CDR3 protein: CASSLGQGIGELFF
clone size: .; D gene: TRBD1; V gene: TRBV7-2; CDR3 length: 15; J gene: TRBJ2-5; CDR3 DNA: TGTGCCAGCAGCTTAGAGACAGGGGGCGAAGAGACCCAGTACTTC; CDR3 protein: CASSLETGGEETQYF
clone size: .; D gene: .; V gene: TRBV5-1; CDR3 length: 15; J gene: TRBJ2-5; CDR3 DNA: TGCGCCAGCAGCTTGGCAAGCGGGCCCCAAGAGACCCAGTACTTC; CDR3 protein: CASSLASGPQETQYF
clone size: .; D gene: .; V gene: TRBV4-1; CDR3 length: 15; J gene: TRBJ2-5; CDR3 DNA: TGCGCCAGCAGCTCTTACCGGGGGTTCCAGGAGACCCAGTACTTC; CDR3 protein: CASSSYRGFQETQYF
clone size: once; D gene: TRBD1; V gene: TRBV7-6; CDR3 length: 19; J gene: TRBJ2-1; CDR3 DNA: TGTGCCAGCAGCCAACAACCGGGACAGGGCTCACCCTCGGGCAATGAGCAGTTCTTC; CDR3 protein: CASSQQPGQGSPSGNEQFF
clone size: once; D gene: TRBD2; V gene: TRBV7-9; CDR3 length: 16; J gene: TRBJ2-1; CDR3 DNA: TGTGCCAGCAGTTCGATTTCGGGGGGGGTAACGAATGAGCAGTTCTTC; CDR3 protein: CASSSISGGVTNEQFF
clone size: .; D gene: .; V gene: TRBV7-8; CDR3 length: 14; J gene: TRBJ1-6; CDR3 DNA: TGTGCCAGCAGCCAAAACAGAGATAATTCACCCCTCCACTTT; CDR3 protein: CASSQNRDNSPLHF
clone size: .; D gene: .; V gene: TRBV5-1; CDR3 length: 14; J gene: TRBJ2-5; CDR3 DNA: TGCGCCAGCAGTCAAACAGGAATCCAAGAGACCCAGTACTTC; CDR3 protein: CASSQTGIQETQYF
clone size: .; D gene: TRBD1; V gene: TRBV27; CDR3 length: 16; J gene: TRBJ1-1; CDR3 DNA: TGTGCCAGCAGTCCGCCGACAGGGGGGTACTTCGCTGAAGCTTTCTTT; CDR3 protein: CASSPPTGGYFAEAFF
clone size: once; D gene: TRBD1; V gene: TRBV5-8; CDR3 length: 15; J gene: TRBJ1-5; CDR3 DNA: TGTGCCAGCAGCCCGGGACAGGGGGTGAATCAGCCCCAGCATTTT; CDR3 protein: CASSPGQGVNQPQHF
clone size: .; D gene: .; V gene: TRBV14; CDR3 length: 13; J gene: TRBJ2-2; CDR3 DNA: TGTGCCAGCAGCCGGAGTAGTCCCGGGGAGCTGTTTTTT; CDR3 protein: CASSRSSPGELFF
clone size: .; D gene: TRBD1; V gene: TRBV7-2; CDR3 length: 14; J gene: TRBJ1-1; CDR3 DNA: TGTGCCGCGGGTCGACAGGGGGCTTTAAACGAAGCTTTCTTT; CDR3 protein: CAAGRQGALNEAFF
clone size: few; D gene: .; V gene: TRBV19; CDR3 length: 13; J gene: TRBJ1-4; CDR3 DNA: TGTGCCAGTAGTAACAGGTTTAATGAAAAACTGTTTTTT; CDR3 protein: CASSNRFNEKLFF
clone size: .; D gene: .; V gene: TRBV7-2; CDR3 length: 15; J gene: TRBJ1-6; CDR3 DNA: TGTGCCAGCAGCTTAGTTTGGCAACCTAATTCACCCCTCCACTTT; CDR3 protein: CASSLVWQPNSPLHF
clone size: few; D gene: .; V gene: TRBV2; CDR3 length: 15; J gene: TRBJ2-3; CDR3 DNA: TGTGCCAGCATCTTAAGGGGCCTTGGCACAGATACGCAGTATTTT; CDR3 protein: CASILRGLGTDTQYF
clone size: .; D gene: .; V gene: TRBV6-1; CDR3 length: 15; J gene: TRBJ2-1; CDR3 DNA: TGTGCCAGCAGCCCAGGGGACCCCCCCTACAATGAGCAGTTCTTC; CDR3 protein: CASSPGDPPYNEQFF
clone size: .; D gene: .; V gene: TRBV19; CDR3 length: 12; J gene: TRBJ2-7; CDR3 DNA: TGTGCCAGTAGCACCGCGACCTACGAGCAGTACTTC; CDR3 protein: CASSTATYEQYF
clone size: .; D gene: TRBD2; V gene: TRBV4-2; CDR3 length: 16; J gene: TRBJ2-7; CDR3 DNA: TGTGCCAGCAGCCAGCGTCTAGCGGGGGGGCCGCACGAGCAGTACTTC; CDR3 protein: CASSQRLAGGPHEQYF
clone size: once; D gene: .; V gene: TRBV5-4; CDR3 length: 15; J gene: TRBJ2-1; CDR3 DNA: TGTGCCAGCAGCTTGAAGGGGATCAAGTACAATGAGCAGTTCTTC; CDR3 protein: CASSLKGIKYNEQFF
clone size: once; D gene: .; V gene: TRBV7-2; CDR3 length: 14; J gene: TRBJ2-3; CDR3 DNA: TGTGCCAGCAGCTTGAGGCGGGGGCAGGATACGCAGTATTTT; CDR3 protein: CASSLRRGQDTQYF
clone size: .; D gene: .; V gene: TRBV5-1; CDR3 length: 13; J gene: TRBJ1-2; CDR3 DNA: TGCGCCAGCAGCTTGGCGCGAGGAGGTGGCTACACCTTC; CDR3 protein: CASSLARGGGYTF
clone size: .; D gene: TRBD2; V gene: TRBV5-4; CDR3 length: 17; J gene: TRBJ2-7; CDR3 DNA: TGTGCCAGCAGCCCCGGACTAGCGGGGGGGATCTCCTACGAGCAGTACTTC; CDR3 protein: CASSPGLAGGISYEQYF
clone size: .; D gene: .; V gene: TRBV11-1; CDR3 length: 15; J gene: TRBJ1-6; CDR3 DNA: TGTGCCAGCAGCCGGTCGGGACTTCTTGCTTCACCCCTCCACTTT; CDR3 protein: CASSRSGLLASPLHF
clone size: .; D gene: .; V gene: TRBV10-3; CDR3 length: 15; J gene: TRBJ1-2; CDR3 DNA: TGTGCCATCAGCCCGGCCCCGGGGGGGAACTATGGCTACACCTTC; CDR3 protein: CAISPAPGGNYGYTF
clone size: .; D gene: TRBD2; V gene: TRBV7-8; CDR3 length: 17; J gene: TRBJ2-3; CDR3 DNA: TGTGCCAGCAGCTTAGTTAGCGGGGGGTTAAGCACAGATACGCAGTATTTT; CDR3 protein: CASSLVSGGLSTDTQYF
clone size: .; D gene: TRBD2; V gene: TRBV7-3; CDR3 length: 18; J gene: TRBJ2-3; CDR3 DNA: TGTGCCAGCAGCTCCACTCCCCCTCTAGCGGGGGGGCCTGATACGCAGTATTTT; CDR3 protein: CASSSTPPLAGGPDTQYF
clone size: .; D gene: TRBD2; V gene: TRBV19; CDR3 length: 16; J gene: TRBJ2-2; CDR3 DNA: TGTGCCAGTAGTATAGTCCCTAGCGGGGGAACCGGGGAGCTGTTTTTT; CDR3 protein: CASSIVPSGGTGELFF
clone size: once; D gene: .; V gene: TRBV18; CDR3 length: 15; J gene: TRBJ1-1; CDR3 DNA: TGTGCCAGCTCACTCGGCCCGGAGGGAGACACTGAAGCTTTCTTT; CDR3 protein: CASSLGPEGDTEAFF
clone size: .; D gene: .; V gene: TRBV6-1; CDR3 length: 12; J gene: TRBJ2-1; CDR3 DNA: TGTGCCAGCAGTGTCTTCGCGGTTGAGCAGTTCTTC; CDR3 protein: CASSVFAVEQFF